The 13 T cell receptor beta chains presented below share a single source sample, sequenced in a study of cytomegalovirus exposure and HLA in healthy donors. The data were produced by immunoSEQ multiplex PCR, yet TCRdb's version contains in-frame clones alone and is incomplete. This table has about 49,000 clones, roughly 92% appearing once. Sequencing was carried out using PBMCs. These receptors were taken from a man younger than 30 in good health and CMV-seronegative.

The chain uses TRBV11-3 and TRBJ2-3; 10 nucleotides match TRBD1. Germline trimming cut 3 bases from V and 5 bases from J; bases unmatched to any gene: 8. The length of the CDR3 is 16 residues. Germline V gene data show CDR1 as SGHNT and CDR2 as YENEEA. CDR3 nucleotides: TGTGCCAGCAGCTTGGGACAGGGGAGATTTGGAGATACGCAGTATTTT. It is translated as CASSLGQGRFGDTQYF.

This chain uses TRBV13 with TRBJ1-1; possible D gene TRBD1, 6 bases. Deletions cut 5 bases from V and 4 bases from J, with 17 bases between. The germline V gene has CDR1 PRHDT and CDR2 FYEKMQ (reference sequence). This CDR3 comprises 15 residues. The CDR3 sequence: CASSDPGGDVTEAFF. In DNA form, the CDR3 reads TGTGCCAGCAGCGACCCGGGGGGCGATGTCACTGAAGCTTTCTTT.

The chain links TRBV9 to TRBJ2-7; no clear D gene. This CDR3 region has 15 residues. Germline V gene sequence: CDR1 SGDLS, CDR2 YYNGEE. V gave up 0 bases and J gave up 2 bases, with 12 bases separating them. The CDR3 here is CASSVAQSPPYEQYF. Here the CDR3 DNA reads TGTGCCAGCAGCGTAGCTCAAAGCCCACCCTACGAGCAGTACTTC.

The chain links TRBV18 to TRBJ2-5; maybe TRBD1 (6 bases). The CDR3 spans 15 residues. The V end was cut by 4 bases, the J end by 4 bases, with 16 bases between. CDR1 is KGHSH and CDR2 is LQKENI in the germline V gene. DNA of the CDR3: TGTGCCAGCTCACTCCAAAAGACAGGCGGAGAGACCCAGTACTTC. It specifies CASSLQKTGGETQYF.

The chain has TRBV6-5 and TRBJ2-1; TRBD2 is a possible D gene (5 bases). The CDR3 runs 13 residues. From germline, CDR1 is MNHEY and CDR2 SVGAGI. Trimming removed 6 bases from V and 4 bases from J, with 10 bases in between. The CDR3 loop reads CASSPGLYNEQFF. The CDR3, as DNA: TGTGCCAGCAGCCCCGGACTTTACAATGAGCAGTTCTTC.

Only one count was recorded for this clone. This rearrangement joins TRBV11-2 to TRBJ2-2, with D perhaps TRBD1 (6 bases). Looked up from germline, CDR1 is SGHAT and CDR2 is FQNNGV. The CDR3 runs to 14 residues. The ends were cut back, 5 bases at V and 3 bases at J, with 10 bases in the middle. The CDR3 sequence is CASSTYRDTGELFF. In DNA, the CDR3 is TGTGCCAGCAGCACCTACAGGGACACCGGGGAGCTGTTTTTT.

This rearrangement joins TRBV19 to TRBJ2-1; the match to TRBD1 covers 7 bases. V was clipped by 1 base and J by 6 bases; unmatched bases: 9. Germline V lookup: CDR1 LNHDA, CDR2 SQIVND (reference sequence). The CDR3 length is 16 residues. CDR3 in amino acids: CASSIGGQYRSNEQFF. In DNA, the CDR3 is TGTGCCAGTAGTATAGGGGGACAGTATCGGTCCAATGAGCAGTTCTTC.

The CDR3 reads CASSPRDFGYEQYF. DNA for the CDR3: TGTGCCAGCAGCCCCCGGGACTTCGGCTACGAGCAGTACTTC. This chain joins TRBV7-2 and TRBJ2-7; D may be TRBD2 (6 bases). V gave up 5 bases and J gave up 3 bases, with 14 bases separating them. Germline CDR1 is SGHTA and CDR2 is FQGNSA. The CDR3 loop spans 14 amino acids.

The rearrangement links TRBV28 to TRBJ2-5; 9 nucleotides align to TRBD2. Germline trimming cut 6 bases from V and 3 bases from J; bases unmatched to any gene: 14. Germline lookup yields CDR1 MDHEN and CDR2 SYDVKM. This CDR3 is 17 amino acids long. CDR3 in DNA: TGTGCCAGCAGACCCCATCTCCTGGCTAGCGGGAAAGAGACCCAGTACTTC. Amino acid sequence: CASRPHLLASGKETQYF.

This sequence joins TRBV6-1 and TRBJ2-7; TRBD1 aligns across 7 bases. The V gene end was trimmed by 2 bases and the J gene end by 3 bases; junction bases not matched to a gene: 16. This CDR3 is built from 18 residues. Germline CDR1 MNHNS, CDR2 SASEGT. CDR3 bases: TGTGCCAGCAGTGAATCCCTGCTGAGGGGACAGATCTACTACGAGCAGTACTTC. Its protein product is CASSESLLRGQIYYEQYF.

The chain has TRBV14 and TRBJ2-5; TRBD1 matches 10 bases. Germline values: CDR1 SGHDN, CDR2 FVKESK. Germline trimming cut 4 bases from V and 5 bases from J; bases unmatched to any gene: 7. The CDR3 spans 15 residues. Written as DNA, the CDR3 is TGTGCCAGCAGCCCCGACAGGGGGCGAAGGGAGACCCAGTACTTC. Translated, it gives CASSPDRGRRETQYF.

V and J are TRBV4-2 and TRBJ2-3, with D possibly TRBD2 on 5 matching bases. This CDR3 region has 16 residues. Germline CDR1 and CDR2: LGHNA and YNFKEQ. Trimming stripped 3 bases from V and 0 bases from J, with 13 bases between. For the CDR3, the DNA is TGTGCCAGCAGCCAGGGAGAAACACCTAGCACAGATACGCAGTATTTT. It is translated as CASSQGETPSTDTQYF.

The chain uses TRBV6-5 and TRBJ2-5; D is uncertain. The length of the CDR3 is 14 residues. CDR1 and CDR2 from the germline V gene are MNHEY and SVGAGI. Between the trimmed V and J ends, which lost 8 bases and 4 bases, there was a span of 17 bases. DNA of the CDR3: TGTGCCAGCCGTAGTGTAGTTCCTCTAGAGACCCAGTACTTC. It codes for CASRSVVPLETQYF.